This T cell receptor (beta chain) was identified in a study of siplizumab effects on memory and regulatory T cells. Germline CDR1 is SGDLS and CDR2 is YYNGEE. Trimming at V came to 3 bases and at J to 0 bases, leaving 5 bases not matched to a gene. The CDR3 is made up of 16 amino acids. Generated by immunoSEQ multiplex PCR, the TCRdb table keeps only in-frame clones and is missing some. Among over 10,000 clones, 40% were seen once, and the ten largest hold about a tenth. Cells of the mixed lymphocyte reaction were cocultured at 37 degrees C for over five days. Regarding this clone: Its antigen is as yet unknown.

The chain joins TRBV9 to TRBJ2-3; 9 nucleotides agree with TRBD2. Sequenced: CFSE-low (dividing) CD8+ T cells sorted from an allogeneic mixed lymphocyte reaction. This sequence originates from a human donor in good health; the cells came from an allogeneic mixed lymphocyte reaction. The CDR3 coding sequence is TGTGCCAGCAGCGGTATGCTAGCGGGGAGCACAGATACGCAGTATTTT. The encoded protein is CASSGMLAGSTDTQYF.